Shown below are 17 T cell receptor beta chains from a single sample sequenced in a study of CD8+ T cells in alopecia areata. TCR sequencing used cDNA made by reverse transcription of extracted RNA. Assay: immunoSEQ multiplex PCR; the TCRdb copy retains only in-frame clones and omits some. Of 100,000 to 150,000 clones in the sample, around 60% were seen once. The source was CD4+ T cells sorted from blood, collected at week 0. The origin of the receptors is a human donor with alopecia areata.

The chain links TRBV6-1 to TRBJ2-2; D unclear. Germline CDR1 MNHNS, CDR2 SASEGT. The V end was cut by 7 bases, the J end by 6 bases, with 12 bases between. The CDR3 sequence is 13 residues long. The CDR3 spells CASTYYFAGELFF. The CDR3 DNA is TGTGCCAGCACCTACTACTTCGCCGGGGAGCTGTTTTTT.

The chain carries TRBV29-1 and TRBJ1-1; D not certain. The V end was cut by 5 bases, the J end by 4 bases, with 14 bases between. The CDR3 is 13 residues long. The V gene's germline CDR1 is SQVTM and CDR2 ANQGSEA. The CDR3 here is CSVKQSTPTEAFF. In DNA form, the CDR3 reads TGCAGCGTTAAACAGTCTACTCCCACTGAAGCTTTCTTT. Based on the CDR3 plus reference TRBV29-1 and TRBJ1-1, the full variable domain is SAVISQKPSRDICQRGTSLTIQCQVDSQVTMMFWYRQQPGQSLTLIATANQGSEATYESGFVIDKFPISRPNLTFSTLTVSNMSPEDSSIYLCSVKQSTPTEAFFGQGTRLTVV.

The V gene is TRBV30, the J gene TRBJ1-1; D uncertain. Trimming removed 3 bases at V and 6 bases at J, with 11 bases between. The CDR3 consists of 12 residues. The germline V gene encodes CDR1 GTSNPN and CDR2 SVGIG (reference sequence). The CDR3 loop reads CAWSGVRAEAFF. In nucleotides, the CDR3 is TGTGCCTGGAGCGGAGTGAGGGCTGAAGCTTTCTTT.

The CDR3 nucleotides read TGTGCCAGCACGGGACGGACTTACGAGCAGTACTTC. This translates into CASTGRTYEQYF. The chain uses TRBV2 and TRBJ2-7; D might be TRBD1 or TRBD2, each matching 5 bases. The CDR3 loop spans 12 amino acids. Germline V gives CDR1 SNHLY, CDR2 FYNNEI. The germline V and J ends were trimmed by 7 bases and 4 bases, with 11 bases remaining between them.

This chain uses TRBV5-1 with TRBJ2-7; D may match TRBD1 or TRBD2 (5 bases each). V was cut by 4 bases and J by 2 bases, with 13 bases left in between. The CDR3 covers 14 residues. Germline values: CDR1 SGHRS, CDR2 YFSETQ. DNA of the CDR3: TGCGCCAGCAGCCTCTCCGGGACCCCCTACGAGCAGTACTTC. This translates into CASSLSGTPYEQYF.

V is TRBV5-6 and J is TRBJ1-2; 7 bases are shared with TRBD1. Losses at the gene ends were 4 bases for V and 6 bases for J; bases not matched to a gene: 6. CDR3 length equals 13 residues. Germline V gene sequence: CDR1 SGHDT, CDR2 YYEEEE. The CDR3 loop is CASSPGGVDGYTF. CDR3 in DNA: TGTGCCAGCAGCCCAGGGGGAGTTGATGGCTACACCTTC.

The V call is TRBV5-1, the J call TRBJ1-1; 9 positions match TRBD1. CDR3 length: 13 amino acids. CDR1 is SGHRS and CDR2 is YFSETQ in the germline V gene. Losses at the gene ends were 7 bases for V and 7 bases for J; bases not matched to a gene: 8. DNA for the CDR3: TGCGCCAGCGGCACAGGGGGCGCGAGTGAAGCTTTCTTT. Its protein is CASGTGGASEAFF.

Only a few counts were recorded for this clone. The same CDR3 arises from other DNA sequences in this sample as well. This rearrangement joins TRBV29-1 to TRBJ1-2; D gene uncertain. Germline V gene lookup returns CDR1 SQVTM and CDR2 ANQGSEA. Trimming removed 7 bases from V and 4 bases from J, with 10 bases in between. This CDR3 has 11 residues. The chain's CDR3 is CSAKSSYGYTF. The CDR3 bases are TGCAGCGCCAAGAGCAGCTATGGCTACACCTTC.

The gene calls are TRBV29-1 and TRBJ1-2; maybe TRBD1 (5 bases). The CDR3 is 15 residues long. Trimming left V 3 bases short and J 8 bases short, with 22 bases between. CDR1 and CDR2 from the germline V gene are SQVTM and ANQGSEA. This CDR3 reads CSVDALGAGIRGYTF. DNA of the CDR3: TGCAGCGTTGATGCCCTTGGGGCGGGCATAAGAGGCTACACCTTC.

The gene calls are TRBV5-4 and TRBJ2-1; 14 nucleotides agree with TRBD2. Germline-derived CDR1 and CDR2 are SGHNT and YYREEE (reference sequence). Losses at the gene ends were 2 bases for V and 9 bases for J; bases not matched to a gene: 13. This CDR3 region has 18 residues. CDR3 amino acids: CASSFPLGLAGVEGEQFF. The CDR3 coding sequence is TGTGCCAGCAGCTTCCCTCTGGGACTAGCGGGGGTTGAGGGTGAGCAGTTCTTC.

CDR3 sequence: CASSLSVATNEKLFF. The CDR3 bases are TGTGCCAGCAGTTTATCAGTAGCAACTAATGAAAAACTGTTTTTT. The rearrangement joins TRBV27 to TRBJ1-4, with D uncertain. The CDR3 spans 15 residues. Looked up from germline, CDR1 is MNHEY and CDR2 is SMNVEV (reference sequence). Trimming removed 0 bases at V and 0 bases at J, with 5 bases between.

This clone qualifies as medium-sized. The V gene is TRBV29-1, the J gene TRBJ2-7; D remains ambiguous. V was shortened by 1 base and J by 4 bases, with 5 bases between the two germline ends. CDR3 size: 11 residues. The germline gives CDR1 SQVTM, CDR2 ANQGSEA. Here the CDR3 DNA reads TGCAGCGTTGAAGTGCGGTACGAGCAGTACTTC. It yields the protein CSVEVRYEQYF.

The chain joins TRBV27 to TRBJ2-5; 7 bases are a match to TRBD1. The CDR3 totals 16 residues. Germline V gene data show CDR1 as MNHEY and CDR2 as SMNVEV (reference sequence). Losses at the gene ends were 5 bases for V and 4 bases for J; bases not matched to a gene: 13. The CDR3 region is CASSPPTGKFGETQYF. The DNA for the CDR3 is TGTGCCAGCAGTCCCCCGACAGGGAAGTTCGGAGAGACCCAGTACTTC.

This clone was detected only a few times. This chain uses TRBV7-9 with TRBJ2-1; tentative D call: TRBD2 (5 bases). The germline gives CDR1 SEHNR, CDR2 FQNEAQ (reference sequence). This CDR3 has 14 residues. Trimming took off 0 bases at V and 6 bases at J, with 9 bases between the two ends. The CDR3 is CASSLAAGSNEQFF. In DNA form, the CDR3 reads TGTGCCAGCAGCTTAGCCGCGGGTAGCAATGAGCAGTTCTTC.

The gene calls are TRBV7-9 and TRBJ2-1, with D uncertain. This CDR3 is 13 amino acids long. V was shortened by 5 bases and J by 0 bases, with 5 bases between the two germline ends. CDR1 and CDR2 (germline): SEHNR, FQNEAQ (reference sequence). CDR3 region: CASSQSSYNEQFF. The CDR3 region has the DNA TGTGCCAGCAGCCAGAGCTCCTACAATGAGCAGTTCTTC.

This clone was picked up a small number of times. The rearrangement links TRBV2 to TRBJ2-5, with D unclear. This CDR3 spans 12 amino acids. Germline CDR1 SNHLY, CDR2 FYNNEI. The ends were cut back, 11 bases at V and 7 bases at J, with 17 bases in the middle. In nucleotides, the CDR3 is TGTGCCGGCGAACCCGTATTGGGGACCCAGTACTTC. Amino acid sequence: CAGEPVLGTQYF.

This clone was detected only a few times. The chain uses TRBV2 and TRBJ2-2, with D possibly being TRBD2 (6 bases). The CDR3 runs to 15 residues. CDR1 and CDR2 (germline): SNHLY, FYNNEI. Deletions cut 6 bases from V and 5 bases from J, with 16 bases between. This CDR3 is CASSPNPGVTGELFF. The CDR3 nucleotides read TGTGCCAGCAGCCCTAATCCGGGAGTAACCGGGGAGCTGTTTTTT.